The 16 T cell receptor beta chains reported below all come from one sample, sequenced in a study of regulatory T cells in long-lasting Graves disease. Time point given: newly diagnosed GD, antithyroid drugs for less than 3 months. Preparation of the TCR library used RNA extracted from PBMCs. CDR3-region Arm-PCR and iRepertoire HTBI primers produced the TCR beta libraries. TCRdb processed the multiplex PCR reads anew with MiXCR; each CDR3 protein has one entry. The data hold more than 300,000 distinct CDR3 sequences, with 15% to 17% observed a single time. The sample was peripheral blood mononuclear cells (PBMCs), taken at new diagnosis, from a patient treated with antithyroid drugs. These receptors were taken from a female donor with Graves disease.

There are many counts of this clonotype. The chain has TRBV5-1 and TRBJ1-5, with a weak D call TRBD1 (6 bases). The CDR3 is 15 amino acids. Germline-derived CDR1 and CDR2 are SGHRS and YFSETQ. V lost 4 bases to trimming and J lost 0 bases, with 11 bases between them. The CDR3 loop is CASSPQGYSNQPQHF. Written as DNA, the CDR3 is TGCGCCAGCAGCCCGCAGGGGTATAGCAATCAGCCCCAGCATTTT.

The chain uses TRBV4-1 and TRBJ2-7; D may be TRBD1 (6 bases). With 1 base removed from V and 2 bases from J, the gap between germline ends came to 12 bases. This CDR3 has 15 residues. Per the germline V gene, CDR1 is MGHRA and CDR2 is YSYEKL. CDR3 coding DNA: TGCGCCAGCAGCCAAGCTAGTCCAGGGGCCTACGAGCAGTACTTC. Protein: CASSQASPGAYEQYF.

In its sample, this clonotype was seen many times. This chain joins TRBV20-1 and TRBJ2-3; weak D call: TRBD1 (6 bases). Deletions cut 5 bases from V and 7 bases from J, with 19 bases between. Per germline, CDR1 DFQATT and CDR2 SNEGSKA (reference sequence). The CDR3 runs 14 residues. For the CDR3, the DNA is TGCAGTGCTGCTAGGGGGAGCCTAGCCTATACGCAGTATTTT. The encoded protein is CSAARGSLAYTQYF.

This clonotype was seen only a few times. It may be a read error: a sequence one base away is much more abundant. The CDR3 does not end in the conserved phenylalanine or tryptophan, so this is likely a read error. V and J are TRBV28 and TRBJ2-7; 8 nucleotides align to TRBD1. V lost 2 bases and J lost 1; bases outside the gene matches: 7. The CDR3 extends over 16 amino acids. CDR1 is MDHEN, CDR2 SYDVKM, per germline. The DNA of the CDR3 is TGTGCCAGCAGTTTAGATTTGGACAGGGAATCCTACGAGCAGTACTCC. It yields the protein CASSLDLDRESYEQYS.

This clonotype was seen many times. The rearrangement joins TRBV20-1 to TRBJ1-1; D gene ambiguous. V shed 3 bases and J shed 3 bases, with 11 bases lying between them. CDR1 is DFQATT, CDR2 SNEGSKA, per germline (reference sequence). CDR3 length: 13 amino acids. CDR3 sequence: CSASNNGHTEAFF. The CDR3 DNA reads as TGCAGTGCTAGTAATAATGGACACACTGAAGCTTTCTTT.

In its sample, this clonotype was seen a few times. This chain connects TRBV11-1 to TRBJ2-3; 8 nucleotides line up with TRBD2. Germline lookup yields CDR1 SGHAT and CDR2 FQDESV (reference sequence). The CDR3 has 15 amino acids. The J segment lost 0 bases and the V segment lost 3 bases, leaving 2 bases of the junction unmatched. The CDR3 loop reads CASSLKRGSTDTQYF. The CDR3 coding sequence is TGTGCCAGCAGCTTGAAGCGGGGGAGCACAGATACGCAGTATTTT.

About this clonotype itself: Since the CDR3 does not end with the conserved phenylalanine or tryptophan, this likely comes from a read error. This chain links TRBV6-1 with TRBJ2-5, with D uncertain. V was pared by 2 bases and J by 2 bases, with 12 bases between. CDR3 length: 15 amino acids. Germline CDR1 and CDR2: MNHNS and SASEGT. CDR3 DNA: TGTGCCAGCAGTGAACAGAAGGTTATACAAGAGACCCAGTACTCC. This sequence encodes CASSEQKVIQETQYS.

The V gene is TRBV25-1, the J gene TRBJ1-2; D is unresolved. The CDR3 totals 14 residues. Deletions cut 1 base from V and 2 bases from J, with 8 bases between. Germline CDR1 reads MGHDK; CDR2 reads SYGVNS. The CDR3 reads CASSEFGTNYGYTF. The CDR3 bases are TGTGCCAGCAGTGAATTCGGCACCAACTATGGCTACACCTTC.

The chain joins TRBV29-1 to TRBJ2-7; 9 bases agree with TRBD1. CDR3 size: 13 residues. Germline CDR1 is SQVTM and CDR2 is ANQGSEA. Trimming cost V 4 bases and J 6 bases; bases outside gene matches: 7. CDR3 protein: CSVADRGSSEQYF. CDR3 DNA sequence: TGCAGCGTTGCAGACAGGGGGTCTTCCGAGCAGTACTTC.

This clonotype was seen ten or more times. The CDR3 bases are TGTGCCACCAGTGATTGGGGTAAAGAGACCCAGTACTTC. This codes for CATSDWGKETQYF. V and J are TRBV24-1 and TRBJ2-5; D is unresolved. Trimming took off 2 bases at V and 3 bases at J, with 6 bases between the two ends. The CDR3 covers 13 residues. Germline CDR1 and CDR2: KGHDR and SFDVKD.

The rearrangement joins TRBV29-1 to TRBJ1-5, with TRBD1 as a possible D gene (5 bases). V lost 4 bases, J lost 4 bases, and 35 bases lay in between. The CDR3 runs to 21 residues. CDR1 and CDR2 (germline): SQVTM, ANQGSEA. The CDR3 coding sequence is TGCAGCGTTGGCCCTCCGCCGGGGGTGCCTCCCGGGGGTTGGAGTAATCAGCCCCAGCATTTT. This translates into CSVGPPPGVPPGGWSNQPQHF.

This clonotype was observed at least ten times. The rearrangement joins TRBV28 to TRBJ1-6, with D possibly being TRBD1 (6 bases). The CDR3 is made up of 16 amino acids. In germline, CDR1 is MDHEN, CDR2 SYDVKM. Trimming removed 2 bases at V and 9 bases at J, with 17 bases between. The CDR3 here is CASSLIELGHTSPLHF. The DNA of the CDR3 is TGTGCCAGCAGTTTAATAGAGCTGGGACATACTTCACCCCTCCACTTT.

This clonotype was seen many times. The J gene is TRBJ1-4, the V gene TRBV12-3 or TRBV12-4; 7 bases are shared with TRBD1. The length of the CDR3 is 15 residues. J lost 2 bases, V lost 5 bases, and 5 bases had no gene match. In nucleotides, the CDR3 is TGTGCCAGCAGTCCCGAGGGGGCGACTAATGAAAAACTGTTTTTT. Translating gives CASSPEGATNEKLFF.

The table lists this clonotype with many counts. This chain links TRBV7-9 with TRBJ1-2, with D perhaps matching TRBD1 (6 bases). This CDR3 is 14 amino acids long. Trimming removed 7 bases from V and 3 bases from J, with 15 bases in between. The germline CDR1 and CDR2 sequences are SEHNR and FQNEAQ (reference sequence). CDR3 sequence: CASTSPGAYYGYTF. DNA for the CDR3: TGTGCCAGCACCTCTCCGGGGGCCTACTATGGCTACACCTTC.

This chain links TRBV10-2 with TRBJ2-1, with 7 bases lining up with TRBD2. CDR1 and CDR2 (germline): WSHSY, SAAADI. V shed 2 bases, J shed 2 bases, and the junction held 6 bases outside the gene matches. This CDR3 region has 16 residues. As DNA, the CDR3 is TGCGCCAGCAGTGAGACCAGCGGGAATACCTACAATGAGCAGTTCTTC. Translation: CASSETSGNTYNEQFF.

J is TRBJ2-3 and V is TRBV12-3 or TRBV12-4; D remains ambiguous. V was trimmed by 5 bases and J by 9 bases, leaving 9 bases between them. This CDR3 region has 11 residues. The CDR3 is CASSDLGTQYF. The CDR3 DNA sequence: TGTGCCAGCAGTGATCTTGGAACGCAGTATTTT.